The rows below give T cell receptor beta chains drawn from one sample of a study of graft-versus-host responses after intestinal transplantation. Method: immunoSEQ multiplex PCR; TCRdb's copy keeps in-frame clones and lacks some. The table lists just under 85,000 clones, roughly 90% of them singletons. The antigens for these receptors are not known. Here the sequenced sample was unstimulated CD8+ T cells sorted from spleen or lymph node cells, taken before transplant. These receptors were obtained from a human donor who was the organ donor for an intestinal transplant. Each CDR3 is given with its conserved first and last residue. The D gene is left open where the match is weak. Clone size is shown for a subset of rows, as once, few, many or a class of expanded clone.

>TRBJ1-5|NA|TRBV27|NA
CASSSLGGLHF
TGTGCCAGCAGTTCCCTCGGGGGGTTGCATTTT
>TRBJ1-2|NA|TRBV6-7|TRBD1
CASSTRQGETF
TGTGCCAGCAGTACCAGACAGGGCGAAACCTTC
>TRBJ2-7|NA|TRBV11-1|NA
CASSLSESYEQYF
TGTGCCAGCAGCTTATCTGAGTCCTACGAGCAGTACTTC
>TRBJ2-1|NA|TRBV5-5|NA
CASSLTAYDESSYNEQFF
TGTGCCAGCAGCTTGACCGCTTACGACGAAAGCTCCTACAATGAGCAGTTCTTC
>TRBJ1-1|NA|TRBV11-2|NA
CASSLDPGWTEAFF
TGTGCCAGCAGCTTAGATCCGGGGTGGACTGAAGCTTTCTTT
>TRBJ2-3|NA|TRBV18|TRBD2
CASSPGLVISLGTDTQYF
TGTGCCAGCTCACCGGGACTAGTGATCTCCTTAGGCACAGATACGCAGTATTTT
>TRBJ1-1|NA|TRBV6-5|NA
CASSYSIESTEAFF
TGTGCCAGCAGTTACTCGATAGAGTCCACTGAAGCTTTCTTT
>TRBJ1-5|NA|TRBV6-4|NA
CASSGLDRDSNQPQHF
TGTGCCAGCAGTGGATTGGACAGAGATAGCAATCAGCCCCAGCATTTT
>TRBJ1-6|NA|TRBV18|NA
CASSPPELLSPLHF
TGTGCCAGCTCACCACCCGAACTCCTTTCACCCCTCCACTTT
>TRBJ2-3|NA|TRBV27|TRBD2
CASSWASGGALSTDTQYF
TGTGCCAGCAGTTGGGCGAGCGGGGGGGCCTTAAGCACAGATACGCAGTATTTT
>TRBJ1-1|NA|TRBV7-9|TRBD1
CASVDAQGGNTEAFF
TGTGCCAGCGTAGATGCCCAGGGGGGAAACACTGAAGCTTTCTTT
>TRBJ2-1|once|TRBV10-3|NA
CAIRKRVIHNEQFF
TGTGCCATCAGAAAGAGGGTAATCCACAATGAGCAGTTCTTC
>TRBJ2-7|NA|TRBV6-5|NA
CASSPGGYFYEQYF
TGTGCCAGCAGTCCTGGCGGGTACTTCTACGAGCAGTACTTC
>TRBJ2-1|NA|TRBV27|TRBD2
CASSPSGSSYNEQFF
TGTGCCAGCAGTCCTAGCGGTAGCTCCTACAATGAGCAGTTCTTC
>TRBJ2-2|NA|TRBV6-4|TRBD2
CASRRAGAGELFF
TGTGCCAGCAGAAGAGCGGGGGCCGGGGAGCTGTTTTTT
>TRBJ2-2|NA|TRBV10-2|NA
CASSASGGPMELFF
TGCGCCAGCAGTGCCTCCGGCGGTCCGATGGAGCTGTTTTTT
>TRBJ2-7|NA|TRBV5-1|NA
CASSLVRGLQYF
TGCGCCAGCAGCTTGGTACGTGGGTTGCAGTACTTC
>TRBJ2-4|NA|TRBV9|NA
CASTPGVGENIQYF
TGTGCCAGCACCCCGGGCGTGGGGGAAAACATTCAGTACTTC
>TRBJ2-2|once|TRBV10-1|NA
CASSDEGGELFF
TGCGCCAGCAGTGATGAAGGCGGGGAGCTGTTTTTT
>TRBJ2-1|NA|TRBV4-1|NA
CASSQEGQRGEQFF
TGCGCCAGCAGCCAAGAAGGGCAGAGGGGTGAGCAGTTCTTC
>TRBJ2-1|NA|TRBV9|NA
CASSAGRDTRSYNEQFF
TGTGCCAGCAGCGCCGGCAGGGACACCCGCTCCTACAATGAGCAGTTCTTC
>TRBJ1-5|NA|TRBV6-1|NA
CASSEERDRLVDWNQPQHF
TGTGCCAGCAGTGAGGAGAGGGACCGATTGGTAGATTGGAATCAGCCCCAGCATTTT
>TRBJ2-7|few|TRBV4-1|TRBD2
CASSQAPSGSIDEQYF
TGCGCCAGCAGCCAAGCACCTAGCGGGAGTATCGACGAGCAGTACTTC
>TRBJ2-7|NA|TRBV4-1|NA
CASSQEIPVAYEQYF
TGCGCCAGCAGCCAAGAAATCCCGGTTGCCTACGAGCAGTACTTC
>TRBJ1-6|NA|TRBV6-5|NA
CASRGGEAYNSPLHF
TGTGCCAGCCGAGGGGGAGAGGCCTATAATTCACCCCTCCACTTT
>TRBJ2-1|NA|TRBV5-6|NA
CASSLAGLLGYSYNEQFF
TGTGCCAGCAGCTTGGCAGGTCTTCTCGGCTACTCCTACAATGAGCAGTTCTTC
>TRBJ2-3|once|TRBV5-1|NA
CASRPGGGTDTQYF
TGCGCCAGCAGGCCTGGGGGCGGCACAGATACGCAGTATTTT
>TRBJ1-2|NA|TRBV5-6|NA
CASSLGGHYGYTF
TGTGCCAGCAGCTTGGGGGGGCACTATGGCTACACCTTC
>TRBJ2-3|NA|TRBV6-4|NA
CASRQGSDTQYF
TGTGCCAGCCGGCAGGGGTCCGATACGCAGTATTTT
>TRBJ1-2|NA|TRBV14|NA
CASSQGAVHLYGYTF
TGTGCCAGCAGCCAAGGAGCAGTCCATCTCTATGGCTACACCTTC
>TRBJ2-1|NA|TRBV7-7|TRBD2
CASSLELAAPYNEQFF
TGTGCTAGCAGCTTAGAACTAGCGGCTCCCTACAATGAGCAGTTCTTC
>TRBJ2-1|NA|TRBV7-9|TRBD2
CASSLVERGYNEQFF
TGTGCCAGCAGCTTAGTGGAGCGGGGCTACAATGAGCAGTTCTTC
>TRBJ2-3|once|TRBV7-9|NA
CASSLLLVWAESTDTQYF
TGTGCCAGCAGCCTCTTACTTGTGTGGGCCGAAAGCACAGATACGCAGTATTTT
>TRBJ1-5|few|TRBV11-3|NA
CASSLVGRVIRDQPQHF
TGTGCCAGCAGCTTAGTCGGCAGGGTAATCCGTGATCAGCCCCAGCATTTT
>TRBJ1-1|once|TRBV11-2|NA
CASSAWNTEAFF
TGTGCCAGCAGCGCGTGGAACACTGAAGCTTTCTTT
>TRBJ1-2|NA|TRBV6-5|TRBD1
CASSSDRGYGYTF
TGTGCCAGCAGTTCGGACAGGGGCTATGGCTACACCTTC
>TRBJ2-2|NA|TRBV20-1|NA
CSVVYTGELFF
TGCAGTGTTGTGTACACCGGGGAGCTGTTTTTT
>TRBJ2-3|NA|TRBV7-9|NA
CASSSSRESTDTQYF
TGTGCCAGCAGCTCATCTCGGGAGAGCACAGATACGCAGTATTTT
>TRBJ1-2|NA|TRBV27|NA
CASSLTPAYGYTF
TGTGCCAGCAGTTTAACCCCCGCTTATGGCTACACCTTC
>TRBJ1-1|once|TRBV28|NA
CASSRVMNTEAFF
TGTGCCAGCAGTAGGGTGATGAACACTGAAGCTTTCTTT
>TRBJ1-1|NA|TRBV9|NA
CASSVVTDAEAFF
TGTGCCAGCAGCGTAGTGACAGACGCTGAAGCTTTCTTT
>TRBJ2-7|NA|TRBV9|TRBD2
CASSVRAGARYEQYF
TGTGCCAGCAGCGTACGAGCGGGGGCGAGATACGAGCAGTACTTC
>TRBJ1-4|few|TRBV7-9|NA
CASSPKQGSNEKLFF
TGTGCCAGCAGTCCGAAGCAGGGGTCTAATGAAAAACTGTTTTTT
>TRBJ1-1|once|TRBV5-5|NA
CASSLSTGYTEAFF
TGTGCCAGCAGCTTGAGTACTGGCTACACTGAAGCTTTCTTT
>TRBJ2-2|NA|TRBV7-9|NA
CASSLGTRGDTGELFF
TGTGCCAGCAGCTTAGGTACCAGGGGAGACACCGGGGAGCTGTTTTTT
>TRBJ2-3|NA|TRBV4-1|NA
CASSHEQGGTDTQYF
TGCGCCAGCAGCCATGAACAGGGGGGGACAGATACGCAGTATTTT
>TRBJ1-2|NA|TRBV6-6|NA
CALDGYTF
TGTGCGCTGGATGGCTACACCTTC
>TRBJ2-7|NA|TRBV4-1|TRBD2
CASSQGIAGGYEQYF
TGCGCCAGCAGCCAGGGCATAGCGGGGGGGTACGAGCAGTACTTC
>TRBJ2-1|NA|TRBV27|NA
CASGPPGTPYNEQFF
TGTGCCAGCGGACCCCCGGGGACACCCTACAATGAGCAGTTCTTC
>TRBJ2-1|NA|TRBV13|TRBD2
CASSLVAGGLNEQFF
TGTGCCAGCAGCTTAGTAGCGGGGGGGCTCAATGAGCAGTTCTTC
>TRBJ2-2|NA|TRBV5-1|TRBD2
CASSSGLAGVVTGELFF
TGCGCCAGCAGCTCGGGACTAGCGGGAGTAGTTACCGGGGAGCTGTTTTTT
>TRBJ1-3|NA|TRBV7-2|TRBD1
CASRRQGAPGNTIYF
TGTGCCAGCAGAAGACAGGGGGCGCCTGGAAACACCATATATTTT